These 6 T cell receptor beta chains originate from one sample sequenced in a study of blood T cell repertoires in COVID-19. Here immunoSEQ multiplex PCR was the method, and the copy in TCRdb shows in-frame clones only, minus some. The sample lists 5,700 or so clones, roughly 80% occurring once. Sequenced sample: peripheral blood. These TCRs come from a human donor with active COVID-19. The donor label of this sample is uncertain.

Written as DNA, the CDR3 is TGCGCCAGCAGTGCGTCACAGGGGTATGGTGAAAAACTGTTTTTT. Encoded protein: CASSASQGYGEKLFF. The chain recombines TRBV10-2 with TRBJ1-4; TRBD1 aligns across 7 bases. CDR3 length equals 15 residues. J lost 7 bases, V lost 4 bases, and 9 bases had no gene match. The germline gives CDR1 WSHSY, CDR2 SAAADI.

The chain joins TRBV25-1 to TRBJ2-7, with 12 bases identical to TRBD1. Germline V CDR1 and CDR2: MGHDK, SYGVNS. The CDR3 is 15 residues long. J lost 3 bases, V lost 6 bases, and 6 bases had no gene match. The DNA for the CDR3 is TGTGCCAGCAGCCTCGGGACAGGGGGCCTCTACGAGCAGTACGTC. Translated, it gives CASSLGTGGLYEQYV.

The chain uses TRBV10-1 and TRBJ2-5; D is uncertain. Germline V gene data show CDR1 as WNHNN and CDR2 as SYGVQD (reference sequence). This CDR3 has 10 amino acids. V was trimmed by 8 bases and J by 5 bases, leaving 6 bases between them. CDR3 coding DNA: TGCGCCAGCCGAGGTGAGACCCAGTACTTC. Amino acid sequence: CASRGETQYF.

This sequence joins TRBV4-1 and TRBJ1-3; maybe TRBD1 (5 bases). The CDR3 length is 15 residues. The V and J ends lost 0 bases and 0 bases respectively, with 6 bases between them. The V gene's germline CDR1 is MGHRA and CDR2 YSYEKL. In DNA form, the CDR3 reads TGCGCCAGCAGCCAAGAGGGGGGCTCTGGAAACACCATATATTTT. Its protein product is CASSQEGGSGNTIYF.

The chain uses TRBV6-2 or TRBV6-3 and TRBJ1-1; D is ambiguous. Germline-derived CDR1 and CDR2 are MNHEY and SVGEGT. The CDR3 consists of 16 residues. V shed 0 bases and J shed 3 bases, with 14 bases lying between them. This chain's CDR3 is CASSYSPREPDTEAFF. The CDR3 DNA reads as TGTGCCAGCAGTTACTCACCCCGAGAGCCGGACACTGAAGCTTTCTTT.

The rearrangement links TRBV19 to TRBJ1-2; 10 bases align to TRBD1. There are 15 residues in the CDR3. Trimming took 2 bases from V and 2 from J; bases not matched to a gene: 2. The germline V gene has CDR1 LNHDA and CDR2 SQIVND (reference sequence). The CDR3: CASSILGQGNYGYTF. The DNA for the CDR3 is TGTGCCAGTAGTATATTGGGACAGGGGAACTATGGCTACACCTTC.